This section outlines one T cell receptor beta chain sequence together with its context. This sample is part of a study of control samples from healthy donors and cancer patients. Germline V lookup: CDR1 WNHNN, CDR2 SYGVQD (reference sequence). V was trimmed by 6 bases and J by 0 bases, leaving 11 bases between them. CDR3 length: 15 residues. Repertoires were generated with immunoSEQ multiplex PCR, while TCRdb's copy carries only in-frame clones and drops some. This sample has 190,000 or so clones; about 93% occur once, and the top ten carry almost 1.5%. The rearrangement joins TRBV10-1 to TRBJ2-2; maybe TRBD1 (6 bases). The receptor was isolated from a man aged 18 to 30 in good health. Specimen: blood. The CDR3 DNA reads TGCGCCAGCAGGACGGGACAAACGAACACCGGGGAGCTGTTTTTT. Its protein is CASRTGQTNTGELFF.